The clone carrying this T cell receptor (beta chain) was picked up a small number of times. This sample stems from a study of patients and donors after allogeneic stem cell transplantation. Germline assignment: CDR1 KGHDR and CDR2 SFDVKD. The CDR3 is made up of 17 amino acids. Trimming at V came to 3 bases and at J to 1 base, leaving 5 bases not matched to a gene. One entry per CDR3 protein, called by TCRdb with MiXCR from the RT-PCR reads. There are over 400,000 distinct CDR3 sequences in the sample; around 15% occur only once, and around 7.9% lies in the top ten. V gene TRBV24-1 combines with J gene TRBJ2-2, with 9 bases fitting TRBD1. This clonotype originated in a human donor who was either an allogeneic HSCT recipient or a stem cell or donor lymphocyte infusion donor (not recorded which). It is not recorded whose cells these are; they may come from a transplant donor. The sequencing input was blood, either unsorted or a sorted T cell fraction (not recorded which). The CDR3: CATSDPDRGQNTGELFF. The CDR3 nucleotides read TGTGCCACCAGTGATCCGGACAGGGGACAGAACACCGGGGAGCTGTTTTTT.